A single sample gave rise to the 2 T cell receptor beta chains below, sequenced in a study of blood T cells in healthy people across ages. Alongside a J-beta primer mix, a sample-barcoded 5' primer served in a second PCR lasting roughly 6 to 11 cycles. MiXCR, run by TCRdb on the 5' RACE reads, gives a single entry per CDR3 protein. The sample lists 700,000 to 950,000 distinct CDR3 sequences, roughly 60% occurring once. Sequencing was carried out using blood. These receptors were obtained from a man aged 30 to 39 in good health.

The chain links TRBV11-2 to TRBJ2-3; D is ambiguous. V was clipped by 0 bases and J by 2 bases, with 6 bases between them. The CDR3 is 14 amino acids. Germline V gene sequence: CDR1 SGHAT, CDR2 FQNNGV. CDR3 residues: CASSLDYHTDTQYF. The CDR3 DNA follows: TGTGCCAGCAGCTTAGATTACCACACAGATACGCAGTATTTT. The entire variable domain, with the rest obtained from reference TRBV11-2 and TRBJ2-3, is as follows: EAGVAQSPRYKIIEKRQSVAFWCNPISGHATLYWYQQILGQGPKLLIQFQNNGVVDDSQLPKDRFSAERLKGVDSTLKIQPAKLEDSAVYLCASSLDYHTDTQYFGPGTRLTVL.

The table lists this clonotype with a few counts. The chain carries TRBV27 and TRBJ1-2, with 7 bases fitting TRBD1. The CDR3 is made up of 12 amino acids. Losses at the gene ends were 5 bases for V and 7 bases for J; bases not matched to a gene: 4. Germline CDR1 and CDR2: MNHEY and SMNVEV (reference sequence). Here the CDR3 DNA reads TGTGCCAGCAGTGAGGGGGCTAGTGGCTACACCTTC. Translated: CASSEGASGYTF.